This record looks at one TCR beta chain sequence and its context. The germline V gene encodes CDR1 LNHDA and CDR2 SQIVND (reference sequence). This CDR3 region has 14 residues. Trimming removed 4 bases at V and 0 bases at J, with 9 bases between. Profiled with immunoSEQ multiplex PCR; TCRdb holds only in-frame clones, not every one. This sample yields around 57,000 clones, of which roughly 88% are seen a single time; around 6.8% belongs to the top ten. This sample was included in a study of T cell changes during pregnancy in multiple sclerosis. The sequencing here drew on peripheral blood, taken in the third trimester of pregnancy. V gene TRBV19 combines with J gene TRBJ2-5; tentatively, D is TRBD2 (5 bases). The sequence derives from a female donor in good health, enrolled as a control in a pregnancy study. The CDR3 sequence: CASSSLANQETQYF. The CDR3 nucleotides are TGTGCCAGTAGTAGCCTAGCCAACCAAGAGACCCAGTACTTC.